One sample yielded the 31 T cell receptor beta chains listed below, sequenced in a study of Graves' ophthalmopathy and Graves' hyperthyroidism. From RNA, the CDR3 regions of TCR beta chains were amplified and sequenced. RT-PCR with HTBI primers came first, then second-round multiplex PCR. TCRdb analysed the multiplex PCR reads with MiXCR anew, one entry per CDR3 protein. The sample consists of 1 million to 1.3 million distinct CDR3 sequences, 36% of them appearing once. Sample: peripheral blood or thyroid tissue (not recorded which). The receptor set was obtained from an adult man with Graves' hyperthyroidism.

The CDR3 nucleotides read TGTGCCACCAGCGGAGGGGTAGGGACAGCCTACGAGCAGTACTTC. It specifies CATSGGVGTAYEQYF. The gene calls are TRBV15 and TRBJ2-7, with D maybe TRBD1 (7 bases). The V and J ends lost 5 bases and 2 bases respectively, with 16 bases between them. In germline, CDR1 is LNHNV, CDR2 YYDKDF (reference sequence). The CDR3 extends over 15 amino acids.

This chain links TRBV12-3 or TRBV12-4 with TRBJ1-1; possibly TRBD1 for D (6 bases). The CDR3 is made up of 15 amino acids. V was cut by 6 bases and J by 8 bases, with 22 bases left in between. The DNA for the CDR3 is TGTGCCAGCAGCACGGGGGGGGCTACGTCACGAGAAGCTTTCTTT. Translating gives CASSTGGATSREAFF.

In the case of this clonotype: The conserved final phenylalanine or tryptophan is absent from the CDR3, which likely points to a read error. J is TRBJ2-7 and V is TRBV7-9, with 9 bases lining up with TRBD2. Trimming at V came to 1 base and at J to 4 bases, leaving 5 bases not matched to a gene. The CDR3 loop spans 15 amino acids. Germline lookup yields CDR1 SEHNR and CDR2 FQNEAQ (reference sequence). As DNA, the CDR3 is TGTGCCAGCAGCTTAGTGGGACTAGCCTTATACGAGCAGTACCTC. It is translated as CASSLVGLALYEQYL.

V and J are TRBV10-3 and TRBJ1-2; 8 positions match TRBD1. The J segment lost 3 bases and the V segment lost 7 bases, leaving 7 bases of the junction unmatched. The CDR3 covers 14 residues. Germline V lookup: CDR1 ENHRY, CDR2 SYGVKD. The CDR3 region is CAITEQGADYGYTF. CDR3 nucleotide sequence: TGTGCCATCACCGAGCAGGGGGCGGACTATGGCTACACCTTC.

The J gene is TRBJ2-5, the V gene TRBV9; 8 bases line up with TRBD2. The V gene end was trimmed by 0 bases and the J gene end by 3 bases; junction bases not matched to a gene: 4. Germline CDR1 is SGDLS and CDR2 is YYNGEE. CDR3 length: 15 residues. CDR3 region: CASSVDGRAKETQYF. CDR3 bases: TGTGCCAGCAGCGTAGACGGGAGGGCCAAAGAGACCCAGTACTTC.

As to this clonotype: One junction end disagrees with the germline gene, perhaps due to a read error. The rearrangement links TRBV5-5 to TRBJ2-7, with D tentatively TRBD1 or TRBD2 (5 bases each). The CDR3 has 15 amino acids. CDR1 is SGHKS, CDR2 YYEKEE, per germline (reference sequence). In DNA, the CDR3 is TGCGCCAGCAGCCAAGAAGAAGTGAGGGGTTACGAGCAGTACTTC. Residues: CASSQEEVRGYEQYF.

This clonotype was counted ten times or more. V gene TRBV7-8 combines with J gene TRBJ1-4, with D possibly TRBD1 on 5 matching bases. CDR1 is SGHVS and CDR2 is FQNEAQ in the germline V gene. The germline V and J ends were trimmed by 4 bases and 7 bases, with 16 bases remaining between them. The CDR3 length is 15 residues. The CDR3, as DNA: TGTGCCAGCAGCTACCGACAGAGCAGGCCTGAAAAACTGTTTTTT. It encodes CASSYRQSRPEKLFF.

Only one count was recorded for this clonotype. This may come from a read error, since a much larger clone is one base off. The chain combines TRBV20-1 with TRBJ2-7; weak D call: TRBD1 (6 bases). V lost 5 bases and J lost 3, with 17 bases in between. CDR1 and CDR2 from the germline V gene are DFQATT and SNEGSKA (reference sequence). This CDR3 comprises 14 residues. In DNA, the CDR3 is TGCAGTGCTGGAGTCTACGGGGACATCTACGAGCAGTACTTC. It codes for CSAGVYGDIYEQYF.

This clonotype was observed at least ten times. V usage is TRBV7-2 and J usage is TRBJ1-2, with unresolved D. Per the germline V gene, CDR1 is SGHTA and CDR2 is FQGNSA. The CDR3 consists of 13 residues. V lost 1 base, J lost 5 bases, and 8 bases lay in between. In DNA, the CDR3 is TGTGCCAGCAGCTTAGTAGCTGCTTATGGCTACACCTTC. It specifies CASSLVAAYGYTF.

This clonotype was detected a few times. V is TRBV11-2 and J is TRBJ1-6, with 7 bases matching TRBD1. The CDR3 covers 15 residues. Germline CDR1 is SGHAT and CDR2 is FQNNGV. V gave up 5 bases and J gave up 3 bases; unmatched junction bases: 4. Written as DNA, the CDR3 is TGTGCCAGCAGCGACAGGGTACTCTATAATTCACCCCTCCACTTT. Protein product: CASSDRVLYNSPLHF.

This clonotype was picked up many times. The chain uses TRBV7-8 and TRBJ2-7, with no clear D. The CDR3 extends over 13 amino acids. Germline-derived CDR1 and CDR2 are SGHVS and FQNEAQ. The germline V and J ends were trimmed by 3 bases and 4 bases, with 10 bases remaining between them. The CDR3 loop is CASSFSEEYEQYF. As DNA, the CDR3 is TGTGCCAGCAGCTTTTCCGAGGAGTACGAGCAGTACTTC.

This clonotype has just one count. This clone may be a read error of a much larger clone one base away. The rearrangement links TRBV24-1 to TRBJ1-2; a possible D gene is TRBD1 (5 bases). The CDR3 is 15 amino acids. Germline CDR1 KGHDR, CDR2 SFDVKD. DNA for the CDR3: TGTGCCGCCAGTGATGGCAGGGTTTCGAACTATGGCTACACCTTC. Encoded protein: CAASDGRVSNYGYTF.

With regard to this clonotype: A junction end diverges from the germline sequence, so it may reflect a read error. The CDR3 reads CAISSTGDTGELYF. For the CDR3, the DNA is TGTGCCATCAGCTCGACAGGGGACACCGGGGAGCTGTACTTC. The chain uses TRBV10-3 and TRBJ2-7, with TRBD1 matching 8 bases. The germline V gene has CDR1 ENHRY and CDR2 SYGVKD. The CDR3 is 14 residues long.

Points on this clonotype: This CDR3 fails to terminate in the conserved phenylalanine or tryptophan, so it likely reflects a read error. This rearrangement joins TRBV11-2 to TRBJ2-5; D gene ambiguous. The germline gives CDR1 SGHAT, CDR2 FQNNGV. V lost 5 bases and J 3 bases, leaving 4 bases between the germline ends. The CDR3 totals 11 residues. CDR3 sequence (DNA): TGTGCCAGCAGCCTTAAAGAGACCCAGTACCTC. The encoded protein is CASSLKETQYL.

This clonotype has more than one count but fewer than ten. The rearrangement uses TRBV4-3 and TRBJ1-6; TRBD1 might be the D (5 bases). Per germline, CDR1 LGHNA and CDR2 YSLEER. The V gene lost 5 bases and the J gene lost 10 bases, with 15 bases spanning the gap. The CDR3 length is 14 residues. CDR3 protein: CASSTRDGVSPLHF. The CDR3 DNA reads TGCGCCAGCAGCACCCGGGACGGTGTCTCACCCCTCCACTTT.

This clonotype occurred many times. The CDR3 loop is CASSSGTTESGELFF. CDR3 DNA sequence: TGTGCCAGCAGTTCCGGGACTACCGAATCCGGGGAGCTGTTTTTT. The rearrangement joins TRBV25-1 to TRBJ2-2; the match to TRBD2 covers 7 bases. Germline loops: CDR1 MGHDK, CDR2 SYGVNS. Trimming took 5 bases from V and 6 from J; bases not matched to a gene: 9. The CDR3 is 15 amino acids.

This clonotype was counted many times. The chain combines TRBV29-1 with TRBJ1-2, with 8 bases that match TRBD1. CDR3 length equals 14 residues. Unmatched junction bases numbered 11, after V lost 3 bases and J lost 8 bases. The germline V gene has CDR1 SQVTM and CDR2 ANQGSEA. The CDR3 reads CSVDSGTGSEGYTF. The DNA for the CDR3 is TGCAGCGTTGACTCCGGGACAGGCTCGGAAGGCTACACCTTC.

This clonotype was recorded many times. The chain employs TRBV11-2 and TRBJ2-7, with D possibly being TRBD1 (6 bases). In germline, CDR1 is SGHAT, CDR2 FQNNGV. The ends were cut back, 6 bases at V and 1 base at J, with 10 bases in the middle. CDR3 length: 13 amino acids. The CDR3 coding sequence is TGTGCCAGCAGTCAAGGGGGTTCCTACGAGCAGTACTTC. Translation: CASSQGGSYEQYF.

The chain joins TRBV7-9 to TRBJ1-6; 8 bases fit TRBD1. This CDR3 has 15 residues. Germline assignment: CDR1 SEHNR and CDR2 FQNEAQ (reference sequence). Losses at the gene ends were 5 bases for V and 7 bases for J; bases not matched to a gene: 7. Here the CDR3 reads CASSAKDRENSPLHF. CDR3 DNA sequence: TGTGCCAGCAGCGCAAAGGACAGGGAAAATTCACCCCTCCACTTT.

This chain joins TRBV6-5 and TRBJ1-3, with a weak D call TRBD1 (6 bases). Trimming removed 6 bases from V and 4 bases from J, with 16 bases in between. CDR3 length: 15 amino acids. The V gene's germline CDR1 is MNHEY and CDR2 SVGAGI. CDR3 residues: CASSRGIAGGNTIYF. The CDR3 DNA reads as TGTGCCAGCAGCAGGGGCATCGCGGGAGGAAACACCATATATTTT.

In its sample, this clonotype was seen a few times. The rearrangement uses TRBV6-6 and TRBJ2-6; TRBD1 matches at 7 bases. Germline assignment: CDR1 MNHNY and CDR2 SVGAGI (reference sequence). After removal of 8 bases from V and 8 bases from J, the junction contained 9 bases not matched to a gene. This CDR3 comprises 14 residues. The CDR3 bases are TGTGCCAGCGTCGGGACAGTATCCTCCAACGTCCTGACTTTC. Its translation is CASVGTVSSNVLTF.

This clonotype has ten or more counts. This chain links TRBV20-1 with TRBJ1-1; D may be TRBD1 (5 bases). Germline V lookup: CDR1 DFQATT, CDR2 SNEGSKA (reference sequence). Trimming stripped 1 base from V and 3 bases from J, with 12 bases between. The CDR3 consists of 14 residues. The CDR3 sequence: CSARGLTGHTEAFF. The CDR3, as DNA: TGCAGTGCTAGAGGTTTGACGGGGCACACTGAAGCTTTCTTT.

This clonotype was counted ten times or more. CDR3 sequence reads: CSARDPPEDRGSYEQYF. The CDR3 coding sequence is TGCAGTGCTAGAGACCCACCGGAAGACAGGGGCTCCTACGAGCAGTACTTC. The chain links TRBV20-1 to TRBJ2-7, with 8 bases fitting TRBD1. The CDR3 has 17 amino acids. J gave up 0 bases and V 0 bases, and 10 bases lay outside the gene matches. The V gene's germline CDR1 is DFQATT and CDR2 SNEGSKA (reference sequence).

This chain joins TRBV11-2 and TRBJ2-7; 8 bases map to TRBD1. Unmatched junction bases numbered 9, after V lost 1 base and J lost 1 base. The CDR3 spans 17 residues. Germline values: CDR1 SGHAT, CDR2 FQNNGV. CDR3 sequence (DNA): TGTGCCAGCAGCTTAGCCACCAGGACAGGGAAGTCCTACGAGCAGTACTTC. It yields the protein CASSLATRTGKSYEQYF.

The chain joins TRBV9 to TRBJ1-3, with a weak D call TRBD1 (6 bases). The germline V gene has CDR1 SGDLS and CDR2 YYNGEE. The CDR3 spans 13 residues. V lost 4 bases to trimming and J lost 6 bases, with 11 bases between them. The CDR3 sequence is CASSLGGANTIYF. Written as DNA, the CDR3 is TGTGCCAGCAGCTTGGGGGGCGCAAACACCATATATTTT.

This chain joins TRBV12-3 or TRBV12-4 and TRBJ1-1, with D perhaps matching TRBD1 (6 bases). Trimming pared 6 bases from V and 1 base from J, leaving 15 bases between. This CDR3 is 15 amino acids long. The CDR3 DNA reads as TGTGCCAGCAGCCCCAGGACAGCCCAGAACACTGAAGCTTTCTTT. This gives the protein CASSPRTAQNTEAFF.

This clonotype was recorded at least ten times. The CDR3 reads CASSYAGPGYTF. CDR3 sequence (DNA): TGTGCCAGCAGTTACGCAGGTCCTGGCTACACCTTC. The V gene is TRBV6-6, the J gene TRBJ1-2; the D is unclear. Germline V lookup: CDR1 MNHNY, CDR2 SVGAGI (reference sequence). V shed 2 bases and J shed 7 bases, with 8 bases lying between them. The CDR3 totals 12 residues.

In this sample, this clonotype turned up many times. This sequence joins TRBV6-5 and TRBJ1-6, with a tentative D call TRBD1 (5 bases). The CDR3 loop spans 15 amino acids. V was trimmed by 2 bases and J by 7 bases, leaving 12 bases between them. CDR1 and CDR2 from the germline V gene are MNHEY and SVGAGI. CDR3 amino acids: CASSYTRVKNSPLHF. CDR3 DNA sequence: TGTGCCAGCAGTTACACCAGGGTCAAGAATTCACCCCTCCACTTT.

V gene TRBV7-2 combines with J gene TRBJ1-5; 10 bases align to TRBD1. This CDR3 is built from 17 residues. Germline CDR1 reads SGHTA; CDR2 reads FQGNSA. V lost 8 bases to trimming and J lost 9 bases; unmatched junction nucleotides: 19. The CDR3 DNA is TGTGCCAGCGCAGGAGTAGCGGGACAGGGGCCTGGATGGCCCCAGCATTTT. This encodes CASAGVAGQGPGWPQHF.

This clonotype was seen a few times. This rearrangement joins TRBV10-3 to TRBJ2-7; D not certain. The CDR3 has 14 residues. Germline CDR1 and CDR2: ENHRY and SYGVKD. Trimming removed 4 bases from V and 0 bases from J, with 10 bases in between. Here the CDR3 reads CAISVQSSSYEQYF. Written as DNA, the CDR3 is TGTGCCATCAGTGTGCAGTCGAGCTCCTACGAGCAGTACTTC.

There are many counts of this clonotype. V usage is TRBV7-8 and J usage is TRBJ1-3, with D unresolved. V lost 5 bases and J 7 bases, leaving 12 bases between the germline ends. This CDR3 contains 13 residues. Germline CDR1 SGHVS, CDR2 FQNEAQ. The CDR3 protein is CASSLNLRNTIYF. The DNA for the CDR3 is TGTGCCAGCAGCCTGAATCTGCGGAACACCATATATTTT.